The clone carrying this T cell receptor (beta chain) has a single count. Measured with immunoSEQ multiplex PCR; TCRdb has only the in-frame clones, and not every one. The sample lists about 480,000 clones, about 83% occurring once. These data come from a study of Ad26.COV2.S vaccination and SARS-CoV-2 variants. The CDR3 runs 12 residues. Trimming stripped 4 bases from V and 6 bases from J, with 13 bases between. Germline V gives CDR1 SQVTM, CDR2 ANQGSEA. Treatment: some 20 received Ad26.COV2.S at low or high dose, single or two shots; about 5 received placebo; per-sample allocation not given. Sampling was performed 63 days after the first vaccine or placebo injection.

This TCR was sampled from a person between 18 and 65 years old who received the Ad26.COV2.S COVID-19 vaccine or a placebo. The material sequenced was peripheral blood, taken in a trial of Ad26.COV2.S vaccine versus placebo. The V call is TRBV29-1, the J call TRBJ2-7; D gene uncertain. In DNA, the CDR3 is TGCAGCGTTGCCTTCCTCCTGTCCGAGCAGTACTTC. This encodes CSVAFLLSEQYF.